This T cell receptor (beta chain) was recovered during a study of shared clonotypes between healthy human individuals. Study overall: A donor's plate count was three for CD4 naive and three for CD4 memory; CD8 naive had two and CD8 memory one. Regarding the study as a whole: Around 5% was the fraction of naive CD4 clonotypes found shared across a few donors.

A remark on this clone: Its antigen is as yet unknown.

Libraries were prepared by immunoSEQ multiplex PCR; TCRdb keeps only in-frame clonotypes and omits some of them. The sample includes around 1,000,000 clones, approximately 80% seen only once; the top ten take roughly 0.83%. Looked up from germline, CDR1 is MNHNS and CDR2 is SASEGT. CDR3 size: 13 residues. The V and J ends lost 2 bases and 4 bases respectively, with 6 bases between them. V and J are TRBV6-1 and TRBJ1-5; D ambiguous. Sequences were obtained from memory CD4+ T cells from PBMCs. The sample's subset: CD45RA-negative fraction. This receptor was identified in a young man in good health. Some clones in this sample may be carry-over from other donors' samples. The CDR3 sequence: CASSESFNQPQHF. The CDR3 DNA follows: TGTGCCAGCAGTGAATCATTTAATCAGCCCCAGCATTTT.